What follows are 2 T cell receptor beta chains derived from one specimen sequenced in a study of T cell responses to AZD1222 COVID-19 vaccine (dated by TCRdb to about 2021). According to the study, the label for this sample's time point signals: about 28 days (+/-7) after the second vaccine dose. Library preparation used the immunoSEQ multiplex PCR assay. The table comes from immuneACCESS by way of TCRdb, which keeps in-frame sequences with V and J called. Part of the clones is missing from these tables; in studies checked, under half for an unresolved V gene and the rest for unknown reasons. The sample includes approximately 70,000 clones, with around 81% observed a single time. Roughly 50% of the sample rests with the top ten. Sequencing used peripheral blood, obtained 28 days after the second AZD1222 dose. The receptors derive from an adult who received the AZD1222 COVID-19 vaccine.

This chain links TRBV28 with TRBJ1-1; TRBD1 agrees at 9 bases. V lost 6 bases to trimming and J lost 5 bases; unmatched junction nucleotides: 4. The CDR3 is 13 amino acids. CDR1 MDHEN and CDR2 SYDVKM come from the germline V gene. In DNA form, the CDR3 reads TGTGCCAGCAGGGGGACAGGGAGGACTGAAGCTTTCTTT. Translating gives CASRGTGRTEAFF.

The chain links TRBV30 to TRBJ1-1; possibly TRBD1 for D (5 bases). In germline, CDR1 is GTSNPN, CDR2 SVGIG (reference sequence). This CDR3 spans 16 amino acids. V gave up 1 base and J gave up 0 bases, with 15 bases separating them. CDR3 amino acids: CAWSDPAPGLNTEAFF. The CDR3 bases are TGTGCCTGGAGTGACCCAGCCCCGGGGCTGAACACTGAAGCTTTCTTT.